Below, one T cell receptor beta chain is given with its context. The sample's time point: pretreatment peripheral blood. It was locally advanced or metastatic urothelial carcinoma that patients had. Clones were read by immunoSEQ multiplex PCR, and TCRdb kept only the in-frame ones, dropping some. The sample includes 30,000 to 40,000 clones, approximately 91% of them seen just once. The data were taken from a study of PD-L1 blockade in urothelial cancer. Losses at the gene ends were 4 bases for V and 4 bases for J; bases not matched to a gene: 9. The germline CDR1 and CDR2 sequences are SGDLS and YYNGEE. The CDR3 totals 15 residues.

Sample: PBMCs, taken around atezolizumab (anti-PD-L1) treatment. The source is a woman in her sixties or seventies with urothelial cancer. The chain combines TRBV9 with TRBJ2-7, with 9 bases identical to TRBD1. CDR3 nucleotide sequence: TGTGCCAGCAGCTCGCGCCCGGGACAGGGTTACGAGCAGTACTTC. Translated: CASSSRPGQGYEQYF.